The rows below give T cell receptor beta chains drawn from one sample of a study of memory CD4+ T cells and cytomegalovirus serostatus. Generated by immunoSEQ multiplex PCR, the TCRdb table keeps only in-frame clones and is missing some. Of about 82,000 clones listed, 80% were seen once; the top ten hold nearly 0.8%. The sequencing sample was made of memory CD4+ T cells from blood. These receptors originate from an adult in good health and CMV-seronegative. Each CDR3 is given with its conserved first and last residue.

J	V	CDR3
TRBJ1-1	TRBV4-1	CASSPGGNLRTEAFF
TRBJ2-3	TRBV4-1	CASSLIAGLTDTQYF
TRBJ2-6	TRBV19	CASSQVGANVLTF
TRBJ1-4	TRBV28	CASSLRGRVEEKLFF
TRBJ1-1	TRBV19	CASSQLQGLEAFF
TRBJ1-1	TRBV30	CGSQGFTEAFF
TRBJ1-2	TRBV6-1	CASSEHPGGNSYGYTF
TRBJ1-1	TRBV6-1	CASLRTANTEAFF
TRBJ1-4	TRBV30	CAWRQAGGKLFF
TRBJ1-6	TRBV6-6	CASSLETGYNSPLHF
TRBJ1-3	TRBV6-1	CASSATGDLGNTIYF
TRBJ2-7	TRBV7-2	CASSFLTSEPSYEQYF
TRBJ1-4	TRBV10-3	CAISRTGQGAANEKLFF
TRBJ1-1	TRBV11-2	CASSSSRGANTEAFF
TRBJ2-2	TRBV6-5	CASSFLRYRGRGELFF
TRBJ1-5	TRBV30	CAWSGENQPQHF
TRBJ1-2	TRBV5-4	CASTFSGGRGYTF
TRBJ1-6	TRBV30	CAWRAPGSQKNSPLHF
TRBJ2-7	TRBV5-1	CASSTDRPLYEQYF
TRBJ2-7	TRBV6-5	CASSYDRQGSYEQYF
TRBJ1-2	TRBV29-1	CSVEGQGDGYTF
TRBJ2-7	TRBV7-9	CASSLAGGSHEQYF
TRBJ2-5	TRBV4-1	CASSLLMRETQYF
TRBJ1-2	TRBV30	CAWSHGAGDGYTF
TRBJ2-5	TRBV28	CASSRQGVETQYF
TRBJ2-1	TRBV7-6	CASSLEGEGNEQFF
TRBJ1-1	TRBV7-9	CASSVRDTEAFF
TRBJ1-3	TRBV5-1	CASSLTGGSGNTIYF
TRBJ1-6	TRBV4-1	CASSHGGGRGNSPLHF
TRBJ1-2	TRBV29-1	CSVVQGADLFGGYTF
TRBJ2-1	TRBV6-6	CASSYSLSEQFF
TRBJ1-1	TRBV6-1	CASSKPDRGTEAFF
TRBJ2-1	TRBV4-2	CASSQGWTSGYNEQFF
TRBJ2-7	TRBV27	CASSSGQSYEQYF
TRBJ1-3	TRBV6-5	CASSSGQSYSGNTIYF
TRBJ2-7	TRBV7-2	CASSLGLSPAYEQYF
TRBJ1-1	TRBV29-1	CSVGGSGNTEAFF
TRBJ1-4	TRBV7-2	CASSREWGRYEKLFF
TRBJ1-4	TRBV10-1	CASGGQGSEKLFF
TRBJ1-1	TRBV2	CASSVLRGMLPRNTEAFF
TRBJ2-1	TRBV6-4	CASSQGRGVGEQFF
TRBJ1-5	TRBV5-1	CASSFGGANQPQHF
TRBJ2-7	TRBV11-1	CASSLSLSSYEQYF
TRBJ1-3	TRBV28	CASNLDSGNTIYF
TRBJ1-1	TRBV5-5	CASSPLYNTEAFF
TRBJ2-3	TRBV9	CASRGLAGADTQYF
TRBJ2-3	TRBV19	CASSIGDRHSAQYF
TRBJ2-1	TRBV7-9	CASSLVNEQFF
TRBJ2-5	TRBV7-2	CASSQTSGGKETQYF
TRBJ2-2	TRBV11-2	CARTLGGGTGNTGELFF
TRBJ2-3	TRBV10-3	CAISDWDRGSDTQYF
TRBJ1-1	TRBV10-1	CASSEVQTMNTEAFF
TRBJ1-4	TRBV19	CASSRQGARNNEKLFF
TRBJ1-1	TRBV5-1	CASSLEGRGSPGTEAFF
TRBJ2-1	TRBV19	CASSIGGGPNEQFF
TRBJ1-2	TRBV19	CASNGGQGYGGYTF
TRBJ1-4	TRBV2	CASIAQGSGANEKLFF
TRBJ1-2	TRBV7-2	CASSPWAYGYTF